The T cell receptor (beta chain) described here comes from a study of cytomegalovirus exposure and HLA in healthy donors. It was with 60 Vbeta and 13 Jbeta primers that the PCR ran. Method: immunoSEQ multiplex PCR; TCRdb's copy keeps in-frame clones and lacks some. This sample's table has around 150,000 clones. Per the germline V gene, CDR1 is KGHSH and CDR2 is LQKENI. The ends were cut back, 3 bases at V and 5 bases at J, with 10 bases in the middle. The CDR3 is 13 amino acids. The specimen sequenced was PBMCs. V is TRBV18 and J is TRBJ2-5, with TRBD2 as a possible D gene (5 bases). The receptor was isolated from a woman aged 55 to 70 in good health and CMV-seronegative. The DNA for the CDR3 is TGTGCCAGCTCACCTCCTTCGGGGGAGACCCAGTACTTC. It codes for CASSPPSGETQYF.